This entry lists 9 T cell receptor beta chains sequenced from one sample in a study of T cell responses to AZD1222 COVID-19 vaccine. Here immunoSEQ multiplex PCR was the method, and the copy in TCRdb shows in-frame clones only, minus some. The data show 100,000 to 150,000 clones, approximately 90% seen once. This material consisted of peripheral blood, taken 28 days after the second dose of the MenACWY control vaccine. The source is an adult who received the MenACWY meningococcal vaccine as a control.

The chain combines TRBV28 with TRBJ2-5; no definite D call. Germline lookup yields CDR1 MDHEN and CDR2 SYDVKM. CDR3 length equals 12 residues. V lost 5 bases to trimming and J lost 5 bases, with 9 bases between them. The CDR3 region is CASSLTWETQYF. In DNA form, the CDR3 reads TGTGCCAGCAGTCTAACGTGGGAGACCCAGTACTTC.

The genes are TRBV7-2 and TRBJ2-3, with D perhaps matching TRBD2 (5 bases). Trimming took 5 bases from V and 8 from J, leaving 17 bases between them. Germline loops: CDR1 SGHTA, CDR2 FQGNSA. The CDR3 contains 14 residues. CDR3 nucleotide sequence: TGTGCCAGCAGCCCATCTAGCCCTGACGCTACGCAGTATTTT. This sequence encodes CASSPSSPDATQYF.

The V call is TRBV20-1, the J call TRBJ2-1; D gene ambiguous. The CDR3 length is 10 residues. The V gene lost 2 bases and the J gene lost 6 bases, with 2 bases spanning the gap. Germline-derived CDR1 and CDR2 are DFQATT and SNEGSKA (reference sequence). CDR3 nucleotide sequence: TGCAGTGCTAGACCCAATGAGCAGTTCTTC. Amino acids: CSARPNEQFF.

This chain connects TRBV7-2 to TRBJ1-6; unclear D gene. The V and J ends lost 5 bases and 1 base respectively, with 18 bases between them. There are 18 residues in the CDR3. Germline loops: CDR1 SGHTA, CDR2 FQGNSA. CDR3 region: CASSPDPTPFSYNSPLHF. For the CDR3, the DNA is TGTGCCAGCAGCCCCGACCCTACTCCCTTTTCCTATAATTCACCCCTCCACTTT. The full variable domain, completed using reference TRBV7-2 and TRBJ1-6, is GAGVSQSPSNKVTEKGKDVELRCDPISGHTALYWYRQSLGQGLEFLIYFQGNSAPDKSGLPSDRFSAERTGGSVSTLTIQRTQQEDSAVYLCASSPDPTPFSYNSPLHFGNGTRLTVT.

V usage is TRBV15 and J usage is TRBJ2-2, with a weak D call TRBD2 (6 bases). Germline V lookup: CDR1 LNHNV, CDR2 YYDKDF (reference sequence). V lost 0 bases and J lost 5, with 7 bases in between. The length of the CDR3 is 14 residues. CDR3: CATSRDRGTGELFF. CDR3 nucleotides: TGTGCCACCAGCAGAGATCGGGGGACCGGGGAGCTGTTTTTT.

The chain carries TRBV7-9 and TRBJ1-2; TRBD1 agrees at 7 bases. CDR1 SEHNR and CDR2 FQNEAQ come from the germline V gene (reference sequence). The CDR3 consists of 15 residues. Unmatched junction bases numbered 12, after V lost 5 bases and J lost 6 bases. The CDR3 nucleotides are TGTGCCAGCAGCATACTGACAGGGACGGAGGATGGCTACACCTTC. Translation: CASSILTGTEDGYTF.

The chain is built from TRBV18 and TRBJ2-2; TRBD1 or TRBD2 may be the D gene (5 bases each). This CDR3 contains 16 residues. The germline gives CDR1 KGHSH, CDR2 LQKENI. Trimming removed 1 base from V and 0 bases from J, with 9 bases in between. The CDR3 reads CASSPRGAANTGELFF. CDR3 DNA sequence: TGTGCCAGCTCACCACGAGGGGCGGCGAACACCGGGGAGCTGTTTTTT.

The V and J genes are TRBV7-9 and TRBJ2-1; D remains unclear. V lost 4 bases, J lost 5 bases, and 18 bases lay in between. Looked up from germline, CDR1 is SEHNR and CDR2 is FQNEAQ (reference sequence). This CDR3 has 16 residues. This chain's CDR3 is CASSWMALASNNEQFF. The DNA for the CDR3 is TGTGCCAGCAGCTGGATGGCGTTGGCCTCTAACAATGAGCAGTTCTTC.

The chain couples TRBV5-6 to TRBJ1-1; TRBD1 might be the D (5 bases). The CDR3 contains 15 residues. Trimming stripped 0 bases from V and 0 bases from J, with 9 bases between. The germline gives CDR1 SGHDT, CDR2 YYEEEE. Here the CDR3 DNA reads TGTGCCAGCAGCTTGGTGTCAGGGATGAACACTGAAGCTTTCTTT. The encoded protein is CASSLVSGMNTEAFF.